This T cell receptor (beta chain) originates from a study of T-cell reconstitution after alpha-beta-depleted transplantation in children. Points from the study as a whole: Reported findings indicate that, about two months after transplant, alpha-beta T cells came from several hundred expanded clones, which were derived from non-depleted graft cells.

Preparation of the TCRbeta library was carried out with unique molecular identifiers. TCRdb re-derived calls from the PCR reads in MiXCR, one entry per CDR3 protein. The table shows some 220,000 distinct CDR3 sequences, with roughly 11% occurring only once. This clonotype was observed at least ten times. Antigen unknown. The starting material was PBMCs, obtained before TCRalphabeta/CD19-depleted stem cell transplant. The sequence came from a child younger than two with acute myeloid leukemia, due to receive a stem cell transplant.

The DNA for the CDR3 is TGCGCCAGCAGCTTGGGCCTGACCTCTGAAGGGGAGACCCAGTACTTC. Residues: CASSLGLTSEGETQYF. The genes are TRBV5-1 and TRBJ2-5, with no clear D. The CDR3 is made up of 16 amino acids. Germline V CDR1 and CDR2: SGHRS, YFSETQ. Trimming shortened V by 0 bases and J by 5 bases, and 17 bases separated the two germline ends.